The subject of this entry is one T cell receptor beta chain. Its specificity is not known. The lymph nodes were axillary draining lymph nodes from breast cancer patients. This sample stems from a study of breast tumors, draining lymph nodes, adjacent tissues. TCRdb processed the multiplex PCR reads anew with MiXCR; each CDR3 protein has one entry. The data hold around 250,000 distinct CDR3 sequences, with less than 35% observed a single time. Notes on the study in general: Most tumor T cells seemingly derive from lymph node, then expand in tumor. The lymph node origin of tumor T cells was framed as consistent with a hypothesis, not demonstrated.

This CDR3 comprises 14 residues. V dropped 2 bases and J dropped 8 bases, with 13 bases sitting between them. Germline assignment: CDR1 SGHTA and CDR2 FQGNSA. Specimen: axillary lymph node tissue. This TCR was recovered from a female donor with breast cancer. Some clones in this sample may be carry-over from other donors' samples. V and J are TRBV7-2 and TRBJ2-4; D perhaps matches TRBD1 (5 bases). CDR3 region: CASSLSAGSDIQYF. The CDR3 DNA sequence: TGTGCCAGCAGCTTATCGGCAGGGTCGGACATTCAGTACTTC. The variable domain in full, completed from reference TRBV7-2 and TRBJ2-4, reads GAGVSQSPSNKVTEKGKDVELRCDPISGHTALYWYRQSLGQGLEFLIYFQGNSAPDKSGLPSDRFSAERTGGSVSTLTIQRTQQEDSAVYLCASSLSAGSDIQYFGAGTRLSVL.